Below, 19 T cell receptor beta chains from the same sample are listed, as sequenced in a study of blood T cells in healthy people across ages. Together with a sample-barcoded 5' primer, a J-beta primer mix was included in a second PCR lasting about 7 to 12 cycles. One entry per CDR3 protein results from TCRdb running MiXCR on the 5' RACE reads. The sample lists about 580,000 distinct CDR3 sequences; around 48% were seen once. Material: blood. The receptors originated from an elderly man in good health.

For the CDR3, the DNA is TGTGCCAGCAGCAATCACCGGGACAGTTACTACAATGAGCAGTTCTTC. It translates to CASSNHRDSYYNEQFF. The chain is built from TRBV5-6 and TRBJ2-1, with 7 bases aligning to TRBD1. The trim removed 4 bases at V and 3 bases at J, leaving 10 bases unmatched. CDR1 and CDR2 (germline): SGHDT, YYEEEE. The CDR3 length is 16 residues.

The genes are TRBV20-1 and TRBJ2-5; D ambiguous. The CDR3 loop spans 12 amino acids. The V end was cut by 6 bases, the J end by 4 bases, with 12 bases between. Germline V gives CDR1 DFQATT, CDR2 SNEGSKA (reference sequence). CDR3 sequence reads: CSAAKPGETQYF. The CDR3 bases are TGCAGTGCGGCTAAACCCGGAGAGACCCAGTACTTC.

This chain links TRBV5-5 with TRBJ1-5; D possibly corresponds to TRBD1 (5 bases). The germline V gene encodes CDR1 SGHKS and CDR2 YYEKEE (reference sequence). V lost 4 bases to trimming and J lost 7 bases, with 12 bases between them. The CDR3 has 13 amino acids. CDR3 region: CASSQGPPQPQHF. In nucleotides, the CDR3 is TGTGCCAGCAGCCAGGGCCCCCCGCAGCCCCAGCATTTT.

In this sample, this clonotype turned up a few times. The V call is TRBV20-1, the J call TRBJ2-1; TRBD2 agrees at 10 bases. Germline loops: CDR1 DFQATT, CDR2 SNEGSKA (reference sequence). The CDR3 has 15 amino acids. V shed 6 bases and J 0 bases; nucleotides not matched to a gene: 5. As DNA, the CDR3 is TGCAGTGCAACCGGGACTAGCGTCTCCTACAATGAGCAGTTCTTC. Translated, it gives CSATGTSVSYNEQFF.

V and J are TRBV20-1 and TRBJ2-4; 11 bases align to TRBD2. The CDR3 contains 16 residues. The V gene end was trimmed by 3 bases and the J gene end by 5 bases; junction bases not matched to a gene: 9. Germline loops: CDR1 DFQATT, CDR2 SNEGSKA (reference sequence). The CDR3 region is CSARRRDSGGENIQYF. CDR3 bases: TGCAGTGCTAGGCGTCGCGATAGCGGGGGGGAAAACATTCAGTACTTC.

The chain carries TRBV7-9 and TRBJ1-5, with 8 bases aligning to TRBD1. The CDR3 is 13 amino acids. The V segment lost 8 bases and the J segment 6 bases; nucleotides outside the gene matches: 6. The germline gives CDR1 SEHNR, CDR2 FQNEAQ (reference sequence). The CDR3 DNA is TGTGCCAGCCAGGGGGCAAACAGTCAGCCCCAGCATTTT. Translating it yields CASQGANSQPQHF. The whole variable domain, filled in from reference TRBV7-9 and TRBJ1-5, reads DTGVSQNPRHKITKRGQNVTFRCDPISEHNRLYWYRQTLGQGPEFLTYFQNEAQLEKSRLLSDRFSAERPKGSFSTLEIQRTEQGDSAMYLCASQGANSQPQHFGDGTRLSIL.

This rearrangement joins TRBV6-2 or TRBV6-3 to TRBJ2-1; 8 positions match TRBD1. Germline CDR1 MNHEY, CDR2 SVGEGT. V was pared by 7 bases and J by 8 bases, with 16 bases of the junction left unmatched. This CDR3 has 16 amino acids. CDR3 DNA: TGTGCCAGCAAGCCGTGGGGGATGTCAGGGGGCGATGAGCAGTTCTTC. This codes for CASKPWGMSGGDEQFF.

The chain joins TRBV20-1 to TRBJ1-1, with 8 bases matching TRBD1. CDR3 size: 16 residues. After removal of 2 bases from V and 4 bases from J, the junction contained 12 bases not matched to a gene. Germline V gene lookup returns CDR1 DFQATT and CDR2 SNEGSKA (reference sequence). CDR3 nucleotides: TGCAGTGCTAGAAAAGGCGGACAGGGATCCGGCACTGAAGCTTTCTTT. Residues: CSARKGGQGSGTEAFF.

This clonotype occurred a few times. V gene TRBV7-2 combines with J gene TRBJ2-5; possibly TRBD1 for D (6 bases). Trimming shortened V by 5 bases and J by 2 bases, and 12 bases separated the two germline ends. The CDR3 contains 14 residues. Germline V gene sequence: CDR1 SGHTA, CDR2 FQGNSA. Here the CDR3 DNA reads TGTGCCAGCAGCCCAGACAGGCGTCAAGAGACCCAGTACTTC. Protein: CASSPDRRQETQYF.

J is TRBJ1-4 and V is TRBV7-2, with TRBD1 identical over 8 bases. Looked up from germline, CDR1 is SGHTA and CDR2 is FQGNSA. The CDR3 is 16 residues long. Trimming removed 4 bases from V and 7 bases from J; junction bases left unmatched: 11. CDR3 nucleotides: TGTGCCAGCAGCTCTCCCATCCGACAGGGGAGTGAAAAACTGTTTTTT. As protein: CASSSPIRQGSEKLFF.

This clonotype was detected many times. The genes are TRBV6-6 and TRBJ2-3; D gene uncertain. V lost 8 bases and J lost 2, with 5 bases in between. CDR3 length: 11 amino acids. Germline CDR1 reads MNHNY; CDR2 reads SVGAGI (reference sequence). The CDR3: CASAITDTQYF. For the CDR3, the DNA is TGTGCCAGCGCAATCACAGATACGCAGTATTTT.

This clonotype was detected many times. The J gene is TRBJ2-1, the V gene TRBV6-5, with D maybe TRBD1 (5 bases). V was pared by 0 bases and J by 6 bases, with 12 bases between. The V gene's germline CDR1 is MNHEY and CDR2 SVGAGI. The CDR3 is 15 amino acids. CDR3 coding DNA: TGTGCCAGCAGTTACTCGAATGCAGGGCTCAATGAGCAGTTCTTC. Amino acid sequence: CASSYSNAGLNEQFF.

V gene TRBV14 combines with J gene TRBJ2-1, with 11 nucleotides matching TRBD2. Germline CDR1 reads SGHDN; CDR2 reads FVKESK. The CDR3 is 15 amino acids. The V and J ends lost 3 bases and 10 bases, in that order; junction bases with no gene match: 8. CDR3 in DNA: TGTGCCAGCAGCCAGCTAGCGGGAGGCCTGTGGGAGCAGTTCTTC. It is translated as CASSQLAGGLWEQFF.

The genes are TRBV6-5 and TRBJ2-5, with 7 bases matching TRBD1. There are 15 residues in the CDR3. V shed 5 bases, J shed 0 bases, and the junction held 6 bases outside the gene matches. Looked up from germline, CDR1 is MNHEY and CDR2 is SVGAGI. The CDR3 DNA is TGTGCCAGCAGTAACAGGGGCAAGTACCAAGAGACCCAGTACTTC. This sequence encodes CASSNRGKYQETQYF.

This clonotype was recorded only once. One base away lies a much larger clone, so this may be a sequencing read error. This chain joins TRBV6-5 and TRBJ2-7, with D perhaps TRBD1 (5 bases). V dropped 8 bases and J dropped 6 bases, with 17 bases sitting between them. The germline gives CDR1 MNHEY, CDR2 SVGAGI. CDR3 length: 13 residues. The DNA of the CDR3 is TGTGCCAGCGGGAAGGACAAGGTCTGCGAGCAGTACTTC. This sequence encodes CASGKDKVCEQYF.

The J gene is TRBJ2-3, the V gene TRBV29-1; the match to TRBD2 covers 7 bases. The CDR3 totals 13 residues. Germline V gives CDR1 SQVTM, CDR2 ANQGSEA. Germline trimming cut 3 bases from V and 6 bases from J; bases unmatched to any gene: 6. The CDR3 is CSVDRAGGDTQYF. The CDR3 coding sequence is TGCAGCGTTGACAGGGCCGGGGGGGATACGCAGTATTTT.

This clonotype was recorded a few times. V is TRBV20-1 and J is TRBJ2-4; 10 positions match TRBD1. V was pared by 0 bases and J by 7 bases, with 6 bases of the junction left unmatched. Germline V gene data show CDR1 as DFQATT and CDR2 as SNEGSKA (reference sequence). The CDR3 contains 15 residues. The CDR3 DNA sequence: TGCAGTGCTAGAGAAGAAGGGACAGGGGCGAACATTCAGTACTTC. Its translation: CSAREEGTGANIQYF.

This clonotype has a handful of counts. The chain is built from TRBV6-6 and TRBJ2-7; the match to TRBD1 covers 11 bases. V lost 5 bases to trimming and J lost 3 bases; unmatched junction nucleotides: 6. The CDR3 is 15 residues long. Germline V gene data show CDR1 as MNHNY and CDR2 as SVGAGI (reference sequence). CDR3 region: CASSTPDRGLYEQYF. The CDR3 DNA is TGTGCCAGCAGTACCCCGGACAGGGGGCTCTACGAGCAGTACTTC.

This clonotype was counted only a few times. The rearrangement joins TRBV7-2 to TRBJ1-6; possibly TRBD1 for D (5 bases). The CDR3 contains 14 residues. Trimming removed 3 bases at V and 7 bases at J, with 10 bases between. Germline CDR1 SGHTA, CDR2 FQGNSA. As DNA, the CDR3 is TGTGCCAGCAGCTTCAGGGTGCTGAATTCACCCCTCCACTTT. As protein: CASSFRVLNSPLHF.